This TCR beta chain is drawn from a study of T cells in Graves' hyperthyroidism and ophthalmopathy. J gave up 1 base and V 5 bases, and 4 bases lay outside the gene matches. The CDR3 extends over 13 amino acids. The germline gives CDR1 DFQATT, CDR2 SNEGSKA (reference sequence). Regions amplified from RNA transcripts were the TCR beta CDR3 regions. HTBI primers drove first-round RT-PCR of the TCR CDR3. TCRdb fed the multiplex PCR reads into MiXCR, producing one record per CDR3 protein. Of about 570,000 distinct CDR3 sequences in the sample, about half are singletons; the top ten hold roughly 19%. The chain recombines TRBV20-1 with TRBJ1-1, with 7 bases lining up with TRBD1. The sequence was obtained from an adult woman with Graves' disease, either hyperthyroidism or ophthalmopathy (not recorded which). The specimen was peripheral blood or thyroid tissue (not recorded which). CDR3 sequence: CSAGDSGNTEAFF. In nucleotides, the CDR3 is TGCAGTGCTGGGGACAGTGGGAACACTGAAGCTTTCTTT.